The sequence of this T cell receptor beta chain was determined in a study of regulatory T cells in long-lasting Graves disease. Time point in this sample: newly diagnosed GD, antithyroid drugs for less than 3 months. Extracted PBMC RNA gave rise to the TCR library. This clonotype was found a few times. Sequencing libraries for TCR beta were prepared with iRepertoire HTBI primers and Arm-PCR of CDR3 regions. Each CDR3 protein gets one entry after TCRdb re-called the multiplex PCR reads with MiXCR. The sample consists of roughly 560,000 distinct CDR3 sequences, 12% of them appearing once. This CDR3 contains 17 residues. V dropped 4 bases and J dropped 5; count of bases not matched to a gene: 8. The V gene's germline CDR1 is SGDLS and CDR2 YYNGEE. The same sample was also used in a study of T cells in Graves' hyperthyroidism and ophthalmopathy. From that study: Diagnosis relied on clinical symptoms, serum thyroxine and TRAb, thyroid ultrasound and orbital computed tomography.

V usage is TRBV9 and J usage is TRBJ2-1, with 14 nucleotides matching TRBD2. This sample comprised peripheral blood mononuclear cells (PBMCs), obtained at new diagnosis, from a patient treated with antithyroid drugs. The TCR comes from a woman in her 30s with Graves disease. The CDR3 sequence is CASSKGLAGATNNEQFF. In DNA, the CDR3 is TGTGCCAGCAGCAAGGGACTAGCGGGAGCGACCAACAATGAGCAGTTCTTC. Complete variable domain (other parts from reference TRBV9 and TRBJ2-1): DSGVTQTPKHLITATGQRVTLRCSPRSGDLSVYWYQQSLDQGLQFLIQYYNGEERAKGNILERFSAQQFPDLHSELNLSSLELGDSALYFCASSKGLAGATNNEQFFGPGTRLTVL.